This record concerns one T cell receptor (beta chain) sequence. The data were taken from a study of blood T cell repertoires in COVID-19. Assay used: immunoSEQ multiplex PCR; TCRdb lists only in-frame clones, some missing. The sample lists 270,000 or so clones; around 89% were seen once. V lost 5 bases, J lost 4 bases, and 8 bases lay in between. The CDR3 is 13 residues long. The V gene's germline CDR1 is SGHTA and CDR2 FQGTGA. One Seattle source followed patients from active infection through their disease course. The sequence was obtained from a woman aged 55-70 years with COVID-19, enrolled during active disease. The material sequenced was peripheral blood. J is TRBJ2-2 and V is TRBV7-3, with TRBD2 as a possible D gene (6 bases). CDR3 in amino acids: CASSPEGTGELFF. CDR3 in DNA: TGTGCCAGCAGCCCGGAGGGCACCGGGGAGCTGTTTTTT.